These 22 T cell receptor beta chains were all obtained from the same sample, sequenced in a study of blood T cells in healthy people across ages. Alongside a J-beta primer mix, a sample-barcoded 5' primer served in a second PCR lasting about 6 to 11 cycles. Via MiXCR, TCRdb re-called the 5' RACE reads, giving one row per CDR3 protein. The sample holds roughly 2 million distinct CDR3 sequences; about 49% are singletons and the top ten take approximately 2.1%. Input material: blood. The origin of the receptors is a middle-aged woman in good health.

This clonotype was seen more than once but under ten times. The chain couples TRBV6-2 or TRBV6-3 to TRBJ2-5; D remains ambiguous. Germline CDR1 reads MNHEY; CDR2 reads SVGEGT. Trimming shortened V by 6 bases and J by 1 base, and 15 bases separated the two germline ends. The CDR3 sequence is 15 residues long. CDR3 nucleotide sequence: TGTGCCAGCAGCCCGTTTAACCCATCCCAAGAGACCCAGTACTTC. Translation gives CASSPFNPSQETQYF.

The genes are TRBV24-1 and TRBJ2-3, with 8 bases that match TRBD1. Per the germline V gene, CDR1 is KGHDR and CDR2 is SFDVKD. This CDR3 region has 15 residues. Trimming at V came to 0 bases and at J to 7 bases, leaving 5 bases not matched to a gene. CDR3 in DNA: TGTGCCACCAGTGATTTGTGGCAGGGGGCGAATACGCAGTATTTT. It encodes CATSDLWQGANTQYF.

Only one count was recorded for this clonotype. The CDR3 DNA sequence: TGTGCCAGCAGCAAACGACTAGCGGGGAGCTCCTACAATGAGCAGTTCTTC. Translation: CASSKRLAGSSYNEQFF. The chain has TRBV7-8 and TRBJ2-1, with 11 nucleotides matching TRBD2. The length of the CDR3 is 17 residues. Germline-derived CDR1 and CDR2 are SGHVS and FQNEAQ. The V gene end was trimmed by 5 bases and the J gene end by 0 bases; junction bases not matched to a gene: 6.

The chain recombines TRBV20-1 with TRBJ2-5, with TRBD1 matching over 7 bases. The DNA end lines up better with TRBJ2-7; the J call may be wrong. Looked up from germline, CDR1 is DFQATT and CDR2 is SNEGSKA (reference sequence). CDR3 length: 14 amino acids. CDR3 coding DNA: TGCAGTGCTAGCGACAGGGCCCAGTCCTACGAGCAGTACTTC. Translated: CSASDRAQSYEQYF.

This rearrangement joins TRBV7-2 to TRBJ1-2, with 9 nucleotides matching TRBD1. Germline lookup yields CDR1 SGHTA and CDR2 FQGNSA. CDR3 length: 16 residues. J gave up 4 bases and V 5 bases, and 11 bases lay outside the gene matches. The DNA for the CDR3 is TGTGCCAGCAGCCATGGACAGGGGAGAAGGTCCTATGGCTACACCTTC. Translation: CASSHGQGRRSYGYTF.

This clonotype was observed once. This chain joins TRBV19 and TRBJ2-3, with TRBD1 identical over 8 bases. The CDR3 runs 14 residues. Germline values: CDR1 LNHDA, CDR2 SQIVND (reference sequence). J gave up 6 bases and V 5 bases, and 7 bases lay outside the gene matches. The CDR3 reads CASSADRVGDTQYF. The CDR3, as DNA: TGTGCCAGTAGTGCGGACAGGGTCGGGGATACGCAGTATTTT. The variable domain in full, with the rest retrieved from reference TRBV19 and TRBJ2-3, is DGGITQSPKYLFRKEGQNVTLSCEQNLNHDAMYWYRQDPGQGLRLIYYSQIVNDFQKGDIAEGYSVSREKKESFPLTVTSAQKNPTAFYLCASSADRVGDTQYFGPGTRLTVL.

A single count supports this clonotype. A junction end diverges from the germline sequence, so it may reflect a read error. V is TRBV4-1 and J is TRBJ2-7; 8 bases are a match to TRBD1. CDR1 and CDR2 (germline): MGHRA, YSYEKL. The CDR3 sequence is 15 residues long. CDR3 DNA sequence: TGCGCCAGCGGCCAAGACAGGGGACAAGCCTACGAGCAGTACTTC. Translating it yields CASGQDRGQAYEQYF.

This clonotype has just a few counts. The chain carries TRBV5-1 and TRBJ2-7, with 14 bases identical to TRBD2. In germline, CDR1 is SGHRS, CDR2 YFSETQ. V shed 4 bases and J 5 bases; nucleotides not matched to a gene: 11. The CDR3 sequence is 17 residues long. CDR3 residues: CASSPGLAGGYGHEQYF. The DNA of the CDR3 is TGCGCCAGCAGCCCTGGACTAGCGGGGGGATACGGCCACGAGCAGTACTTC.

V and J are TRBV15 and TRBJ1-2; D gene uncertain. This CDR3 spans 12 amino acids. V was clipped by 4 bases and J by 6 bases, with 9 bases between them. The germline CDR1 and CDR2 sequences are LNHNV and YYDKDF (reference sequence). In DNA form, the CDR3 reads TGTGCCACCAGCATAGTTCCCGATGGCTACACCTTC. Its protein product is CATSIVPDGYTF.

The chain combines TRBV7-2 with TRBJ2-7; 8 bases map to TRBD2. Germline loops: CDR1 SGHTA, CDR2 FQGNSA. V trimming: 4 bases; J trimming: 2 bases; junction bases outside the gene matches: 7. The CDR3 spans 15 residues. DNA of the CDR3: TGTGCCAGCAGCTCTAGCGGGTCCGTAACCTACGAGCAGTACTTC. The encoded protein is CASSSSGSVTYEQYF.

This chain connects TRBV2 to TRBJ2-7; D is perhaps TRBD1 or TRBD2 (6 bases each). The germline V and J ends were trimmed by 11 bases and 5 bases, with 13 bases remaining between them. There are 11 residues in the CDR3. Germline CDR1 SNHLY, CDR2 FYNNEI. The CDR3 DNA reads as TGTGCCGAAGGAGGGGGTGACGAGCAGTACTTC. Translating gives CAEGGGDEQYF.

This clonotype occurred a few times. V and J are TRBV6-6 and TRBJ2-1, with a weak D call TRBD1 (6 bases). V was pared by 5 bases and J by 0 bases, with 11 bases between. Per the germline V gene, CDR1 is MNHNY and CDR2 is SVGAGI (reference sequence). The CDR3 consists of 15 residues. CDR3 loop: CASSRDTPSYNEQFF. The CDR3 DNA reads TGTGCCAGCAGTAGGGACACCCCCTCCTACAATGAGCAGTTCTTC.

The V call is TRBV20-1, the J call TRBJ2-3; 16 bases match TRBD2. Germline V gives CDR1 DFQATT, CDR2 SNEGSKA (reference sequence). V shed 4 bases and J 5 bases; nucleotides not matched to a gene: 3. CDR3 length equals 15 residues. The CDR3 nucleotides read TGCAGTGCTATGGGACTAGCGGGGGGGCAAGATACGCAGTATTTT. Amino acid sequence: CSAMGLAGGQDTQYF.

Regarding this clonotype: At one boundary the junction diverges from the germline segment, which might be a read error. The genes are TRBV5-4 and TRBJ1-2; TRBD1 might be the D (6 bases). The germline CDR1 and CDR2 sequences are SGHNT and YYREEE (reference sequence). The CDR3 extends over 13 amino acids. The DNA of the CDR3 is TGTACCAGCAGCTTGGTTGAGGGGGGTGGCTACACCTTC. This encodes CTSSLVEGGGYTF. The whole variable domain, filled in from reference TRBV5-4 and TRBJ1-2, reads ETGVTQSPTHLIKTRGQQVTLRCSSQSGHNTVSWYQQALGQGPQFIFQYYREEENGRGNFPPRFSGLQFPNYSSELNVNALELDDSALYLCTSSLVEGGGYTFGSGTRLTVV.

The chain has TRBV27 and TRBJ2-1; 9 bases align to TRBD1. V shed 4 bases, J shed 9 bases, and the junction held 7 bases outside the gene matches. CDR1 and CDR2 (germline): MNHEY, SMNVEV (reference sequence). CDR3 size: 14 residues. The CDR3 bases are TGTGCCAGCAGTTCCCGGGACAGGGTCAGTGAGCAGTTCTTC. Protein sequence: CASSSRDRVSEQFF.

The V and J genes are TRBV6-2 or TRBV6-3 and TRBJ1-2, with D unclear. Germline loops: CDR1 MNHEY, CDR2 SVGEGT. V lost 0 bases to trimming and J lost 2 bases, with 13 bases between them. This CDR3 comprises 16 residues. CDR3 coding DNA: TGTGCCAGCAGTTACTCGAGTTCGGTGGCGAACTATGGCTACACCTTC. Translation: CASSYSSSVANYGYTF.

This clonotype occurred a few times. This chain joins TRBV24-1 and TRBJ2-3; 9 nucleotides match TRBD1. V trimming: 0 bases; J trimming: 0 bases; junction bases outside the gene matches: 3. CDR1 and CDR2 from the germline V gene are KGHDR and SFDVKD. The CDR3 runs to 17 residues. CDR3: CATSDLLGTGSTDTQYF. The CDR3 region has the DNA TGTGCCACCAGTGATTTGCTGGGGACAGGGAGCACAGATACGCAGTATTTT.

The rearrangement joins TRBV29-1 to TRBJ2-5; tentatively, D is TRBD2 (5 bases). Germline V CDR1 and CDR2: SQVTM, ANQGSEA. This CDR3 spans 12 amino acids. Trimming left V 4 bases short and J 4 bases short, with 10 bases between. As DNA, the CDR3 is TGCAGCGTTGCAACTAGATTAGAGACCCAGTACTTC. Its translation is CSVATRLETQYF.

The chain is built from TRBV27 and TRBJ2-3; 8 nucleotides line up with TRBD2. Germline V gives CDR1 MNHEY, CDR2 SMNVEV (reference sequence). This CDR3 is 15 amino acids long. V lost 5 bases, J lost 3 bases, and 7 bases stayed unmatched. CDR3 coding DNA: TGTGCCAGCAGTGACCCAGTAGCGGGGACAGATACGCAGTATTTT. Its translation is CASSDPVAGTDTQYF.

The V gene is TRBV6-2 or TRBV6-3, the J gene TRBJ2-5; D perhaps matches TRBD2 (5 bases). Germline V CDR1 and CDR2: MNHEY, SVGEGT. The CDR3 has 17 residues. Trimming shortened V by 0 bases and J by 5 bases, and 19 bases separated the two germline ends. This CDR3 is CASSYSRVGSRTETQYF. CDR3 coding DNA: TGTGCCAGCAGTTACTCGAGGGTAGGATCTAGAACGGAGACCCAGTACTTC.

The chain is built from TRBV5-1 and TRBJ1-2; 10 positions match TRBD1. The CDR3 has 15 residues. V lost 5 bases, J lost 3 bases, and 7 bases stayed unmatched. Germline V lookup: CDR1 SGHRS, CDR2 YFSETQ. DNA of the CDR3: TGCGCCAGCAGTTCGCGACAGGGGGCCTACTATGGCTACACCTTC. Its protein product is CASSSRQGAYYGYTF.

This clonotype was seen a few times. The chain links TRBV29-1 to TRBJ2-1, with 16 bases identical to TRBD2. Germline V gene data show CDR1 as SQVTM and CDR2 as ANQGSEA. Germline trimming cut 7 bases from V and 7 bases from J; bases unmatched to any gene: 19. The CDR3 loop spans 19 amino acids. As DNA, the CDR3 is TGCAGCGCCCGAGGGGGGACTAGCGGGGGGGCTTCCCAGGGGAATGAGCAGTTCTTC. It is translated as CSARGGTSGGASQGNEQFF.